This T cell receptor beta chain was sequenced during a study of post-analysis software for immune sequencing data. Whole-study findings and limits: Strong co-clustering by F measure linked samples that shared a preparation batch. Multiple sclerosis patients showed significantly lower normalized Chao1 diversity than controls did. About 5 TRBV segments were significantly more frequent in patients than in controls. TRBV5-6, TRBV5-1 and TRBV20-1 were among these segments.

The CDR3 sequence is 16 residues long. Germline assignment: CDR1 MGHDK and CDR2 SYGVNS. With V trimmed by 4 bases and J by 4 bases, 11 bases remained unmatched. Libraries were made from TCR beta cDNA, and they carried unique molecular identifiers. TCRdb re-derived calls from the PCR reads in MiXCR, one entry per CDR3 protein. This sample carries about half a million distinct CDR3 sequences, approximately 34% of them seen once, and the ten largest clones take around 6.1%. Only one count was recorded for this clonotype. The antigen is undetermined. The chain employs TRBV25-1 and TRBJ2-3, with 7 nucleotides matching TRBD2. The sequenced material came from blood. The source is a girl aged 2-17 years with multiple sclerosis. CDR3 loop: CASSGGDPRGADTQYF. DNA of the CDR3: TGTGCCAGCAGTGGAGGGGACCCACGGGGGGCAGATACGCAGTATTTT.